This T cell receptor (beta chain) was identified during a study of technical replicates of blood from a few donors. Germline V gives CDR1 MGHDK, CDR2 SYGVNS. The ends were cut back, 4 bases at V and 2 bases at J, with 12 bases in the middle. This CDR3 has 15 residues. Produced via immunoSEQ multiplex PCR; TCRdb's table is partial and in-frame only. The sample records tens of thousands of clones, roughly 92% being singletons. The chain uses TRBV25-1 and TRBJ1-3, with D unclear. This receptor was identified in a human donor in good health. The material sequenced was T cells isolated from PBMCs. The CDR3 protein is CASSVTGETGNTIYF. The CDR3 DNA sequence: TGTGCCAGCAGTGTAACCGGGGAGACTGGAAACACCATATATTTT.